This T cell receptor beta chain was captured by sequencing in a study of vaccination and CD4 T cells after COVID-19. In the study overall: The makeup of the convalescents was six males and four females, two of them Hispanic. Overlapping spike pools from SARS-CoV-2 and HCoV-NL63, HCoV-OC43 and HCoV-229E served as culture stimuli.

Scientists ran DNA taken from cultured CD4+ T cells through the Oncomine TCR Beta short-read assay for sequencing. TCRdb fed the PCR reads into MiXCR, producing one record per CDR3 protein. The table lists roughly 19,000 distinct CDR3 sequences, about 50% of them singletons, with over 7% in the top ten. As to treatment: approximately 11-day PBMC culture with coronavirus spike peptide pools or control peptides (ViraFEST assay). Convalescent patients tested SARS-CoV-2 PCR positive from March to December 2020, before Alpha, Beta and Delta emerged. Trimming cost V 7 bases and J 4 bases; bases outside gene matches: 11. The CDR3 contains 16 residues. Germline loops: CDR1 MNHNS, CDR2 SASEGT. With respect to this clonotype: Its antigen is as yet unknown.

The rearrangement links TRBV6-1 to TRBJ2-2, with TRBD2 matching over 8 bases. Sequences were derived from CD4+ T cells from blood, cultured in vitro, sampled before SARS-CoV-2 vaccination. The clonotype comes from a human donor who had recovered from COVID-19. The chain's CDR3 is CASTGRGSEITGELFF. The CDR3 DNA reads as TGTGCCAGCACCGGGAGGGGCAGCGAGATCACCGGGGAGCTGTTTTTT.